The clone carrying this T cell receptor beta chain was recorded at least ten times. Its antigen is not known. For a library built for alpha chains, this beta chain is a stray read; little rests on its size. Specified time point: sample taken at primary tumor resection. TCRs were sequenced from unsorted whole RNA of tumor, nontumor lung or PBMC. The sample is drawn from a study of spatial heterogeneity in lung cancer. As for the study in general: The count of detected beta-chain sequences consistently exceeded that of alpha-chain sequences.

Every TCR cDNA molecule bore its own unique molecular identifier. TCRdb processed the 5' RACE reads anew with MiXCR; each CDR3 protein has one entry. The sample holds thousands of distinct CDR3 sequences, roughly an eighth seen once. Study outcomes and limitations: Tumoral mutation counts were tracked by counts of expanded intratumoral alpha and beta TCRs. Nonsynonymous mutations, ubiquitous and regional, were tracked respectively by counts of ubiquitous and regional expanded TCRs.

The CDR3 loop spans 14 amino acids. The germline V gene has CDR1 DFQATT and CDR2 SNEGSKA (reference sequence). V lost 6 bases, J lost 4 bases, and 18 bases lay in between. This sequence originates from a male donor with early-stage non-small cell lung cancer. The sequenced sample was lung tumor tissue, obtained at surgery. The chain has TRBV20-1 and TRBJ2-5, with a weak D call TRBD2 (7 bases). CDR3 in amino acids: CSAPLPGGGETQYF. DNA of the CDR3: TGCAGTGCCCCCCTTCCGGGGGGCGGAGAGACCCAGTACTTC.